This TCR beta chain was sequenced in a study of blood T cells in healthy people across ages. Background on the study: Template switching captured about one barcoded beta molecule per two T cells.

Germline lookup yields CDR1 SGDLS and CDR2 YYNGEE. The ends were cut back, 3 bases at V and 0 bases at J, with 15 bases in the middle. This CDR3 region has 17 residues. Together with a sample-barcoded 5' primer, a J-beta primer mix was included in a second PCR lasting roughly 6 to 12 cycles. TCRdb recomputed calls from the 5' RACE reads with MiXCR, one row per CDR3 protein. The sample lists around 1,100,000 distinct CDR3 sequences, more than 30% occurring once. The amount of total RNA extracted per sample was at least 5 micrograms. This chain links TRBV9 with TRBJ1-4, with no clear D. This clonotype was sampled from a man younger than 30 in good health. The specimen sequenced was blood. The CDR3 bases are TGTGCCAGCAGCGAGAAAGAGTTACGTGCAACTAATGAAAAACTGTTTTTT. Residues: CASSEKELRATNEKLFF.